This TCR beta chain comes out of a study of blood T cell repertoires in COVID-19. Overall study: COVID-19 samples, acute and convalescent, were from the United States, Italy and Spain.

The CDR3 covers 17 residues. Trimming removed 2 bases from V and 0 bases from J; junction bases left unmatched: 4. CDR1 is SGHVS and CDR2 is FNYEAQ in the germline V gene. Enrollees, about 18 to 89 years old, lived in 24 US areas. Participant-given clinical history determined each cohort assignment. Some clones are missing from TCRdb's copy, which holds only in-frame ones; the method was immunoSEQ multiplex PCR. The profile shows 390,000 or so clones, 80% to 90% of them singletons. The source material was PBMCs or T cells enriched from blood (not recorded which). The clonotype comes from a man aged 18 to 30 who had recovered from COVID-19. This chain links TRBV7-6 with TRBJ2-1; 10 bases line up with TRBD2. The CDR3 sequence: CASSLTSGASSYNEQFF. The CDR3 coding sequence is TGTGCCAGCAGCTTAACTAGCGGGGCGAGCTCCTACAATGAGCAGTTCTTC.